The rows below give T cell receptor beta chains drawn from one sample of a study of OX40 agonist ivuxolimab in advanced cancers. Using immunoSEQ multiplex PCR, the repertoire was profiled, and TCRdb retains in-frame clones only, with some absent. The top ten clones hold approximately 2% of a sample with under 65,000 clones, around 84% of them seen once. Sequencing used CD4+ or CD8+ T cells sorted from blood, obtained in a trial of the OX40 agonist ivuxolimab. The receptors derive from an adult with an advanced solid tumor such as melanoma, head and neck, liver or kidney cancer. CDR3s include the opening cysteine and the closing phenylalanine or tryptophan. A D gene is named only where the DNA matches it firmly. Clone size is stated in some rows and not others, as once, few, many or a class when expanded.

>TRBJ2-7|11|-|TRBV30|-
CAWNIDYEQYF
TGTGCCTGGAATATTGACTACGAGCAGTACTTC
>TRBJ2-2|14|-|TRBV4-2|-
CASSPPSNTGELFF
TGTGCCAGCAGCCCTCCCTCCAACACCGGGGAGCTGTTTTTT
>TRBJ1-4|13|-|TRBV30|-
CAWTPQAKGKLFF
TGTGCCTGGACCCCACAGGCGAAGGGAAAACTGTTTTTT
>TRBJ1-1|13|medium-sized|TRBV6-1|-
CASSVQVNTEAFF
TGTGCCAGCAGTGTTCAAGTGAACACTGAAGCTTTCTTT
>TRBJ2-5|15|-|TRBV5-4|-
CASSLSNSPSETQYF
TGTGCCAGCAGCTTGTCGAACAGCCCATCAGAGACCCAGTACTTC
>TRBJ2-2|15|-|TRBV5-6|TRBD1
CASNQDRGGTGELFF
TGTGCCAGCAACCAAGACAGGGGGGGAACCGGGGAGCTGTTTTTT
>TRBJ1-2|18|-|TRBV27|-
CASSLSSGMGRADRIYTF
TGTGCCAGCAGTTTATCGTCAGGGATGGGCCGCGCCGATCGAATCTACACCTTC
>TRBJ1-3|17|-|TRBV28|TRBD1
CASSVPIRGRVGNTIYF
TGTGCCAGCAGTGTCCCGATCAGGGGGCGAGTTGGAAACACCATATATTTT
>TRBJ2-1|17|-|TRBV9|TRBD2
CASSVEVDSGIINEQFF
TGTGCCAGCAGCGTAGAGGTAGATAGCGGGATTATCAATGAGCAGTTCTTC
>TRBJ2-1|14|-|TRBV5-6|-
CASSLGTENNEQFF
TGTGCCAGCAGCTTGGGGACAGAAAACAATGAGCAGTTCTTC
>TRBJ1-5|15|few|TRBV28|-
CASSPRTWAVQPQHF
TGTGCCAGCAGTCCCCGGACCTGGGCGGTACAGCCCCAGCATTTT
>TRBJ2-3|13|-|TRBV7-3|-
CASSPLGADTQYF
TGTGCCAGCAGCCCCTTGGGGGCAGATACGCAGTATTTT
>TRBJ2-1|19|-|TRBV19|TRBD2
CASSILTSGRISSYNEQFF
TGTGCCAGTAGTATCTTGACTAGCGGGAGGATTAGCTCCTACAATGAGCAGTTCTTC
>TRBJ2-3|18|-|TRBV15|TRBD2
CATSRDLSLAGVADTQYF
TGTGCCACCAGCAGAGATCTTAGTCTAGCGGGAGTTGCAGATACGCAGTATTTT
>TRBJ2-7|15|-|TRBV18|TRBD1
CASSQAGQGGHEQYF
TGTGCCAGCTCACAGGCGGGACAGGGTGGGCACGAGCAGTACTTC
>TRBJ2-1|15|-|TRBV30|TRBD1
CACLLDRASYNEQFF
TGTGCCTGCCTGCTGGACAGGGCCTCCTACAATGAGCAGTTCTTC
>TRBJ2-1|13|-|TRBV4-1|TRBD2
CASSQGGGFGQFF
TGCGCCAGCAGCCAAGGGGGGGGTTTTGGGCAGTTCTTC
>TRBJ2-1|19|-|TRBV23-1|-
CASSQKAYVQAPTYNEQFF
TGCGCCAGCAGTCAAAAAGCTTATGTACAGGCCCCCACCTACAATGAGCAGTTCTTC
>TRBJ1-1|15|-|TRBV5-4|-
CASSLAAGVNTEAFF
TGTGCCAGCAGCTTGGCGGCAGGTGTGAACACTGAAGCTTTCTTT
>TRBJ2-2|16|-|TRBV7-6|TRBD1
CASSLGTGGFTGELFF
TGTGCCAGCAGCTTAGGGACAGGGGGCTTCACCGGGGAGCTGTTTTTT
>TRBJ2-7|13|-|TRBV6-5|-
CASRNGGSYEQYF
TGTGCCAGCAGGAATGGTGGCTCCTACGAGCAGTACTTC